The 4 T cell receptor beta chains presented below share a single source sample, sequenced in a study of T cell changes during pregnancy in multiple sclerosis. Clones were sequenced by immunoSEQ multiplex PCR, and TCRdb holds only the in-frame ones, with some missing. The data contain tens of thousands of clones, 90% to 95% of them seen just once; the ten biggest clones take up 0.35% to 0.45%. The sample here was CD4+ T cells from peripheral blood mononuclear cells, taken after pregnancy. The receptors were gathered from a female donor with multiple sclerosis, enrolled in a pregnancy study.

This chain links TRBV7-9 with TRBJ1-1; 7 nucleotides match TRBD1. CDR1 SEHNR and CDR2 FQNEAQ come from the germline V gene (reference sequence). The ends lost 5 bases at V and 5 bases at J; junction bases unmatched: 8. The CDR3 consists of 14 residues. The CDR3 sequence: CASSVPGQVTEAFF. The CDR3 DNA reads as TGTGCCAGCAGCGTACCAGGACAGGTAACTGAAGCTTTCTTT.

The table lists this clone with a few counts. The gene calls are TRBV13 and TRBJ1-1; 7 bases are a match to TRBD1. The CDR3 covers 13 residues. Germline CDR1 reads PRHDT; CDR2 reads FYEKMQ (reference sequence). Trimming removed 4 bases from V and 3 bases from J; junction bases left unmatched: 2. For the CDR3, the DNA is TGTGCCAGCAGCTCGGACAGGTACACTGAAGCTTTCTTT. This sequence encodes CASSSDRYTEAFF. Based on the CDR3 plus reference TRBV13 and TRBJ1-1, the full variable domain is AAGVIQSPRHLIKEKRETATLKCYPIPRHDTVYWYQQGPGQDPQFLISFYEKMQSDKGSIPDRFSAQQFSDYHSELNMSSLELGDSALYFCASSSDRYTEAFFGQGTRLTVV.

The rearrangement joins TRBV6-5 to TRBJ2-5; tentative D call: TRBD1 (6 bases). Looked up from germline, CDR1 is MNHEY and CDR2 is SVGAGI. V was cut by 6 bases and J by 5 bases, with 16 bases left in between. This CDR3 has 14 residues. The CDR3 sequence: CASRVTGLGETQYF. DNA for the CDR3: TGTGCCAGCAGGGTCACAGGGTTGGGGGAGACCCAGTACTTC.

This clone was observed a single time. This rearrangement joins TRBV30 to TRBJ2-7, with TRBD1 matching 10 bases. This CDR3 is built from 13 residues. Looked up from germline, CDR1 is GTSNPN and CDR2 is SVGIG (reference sequence). Losses at the gene ends were 4 bases for V and 4 bases for J; bases not matched to a gene: 4. DNA of the CDR3: TGTGCCTGGACCCGGGACAGGGGTTACGAGCAGTACTTC. As protein: CAWTRDRGYEQYF.